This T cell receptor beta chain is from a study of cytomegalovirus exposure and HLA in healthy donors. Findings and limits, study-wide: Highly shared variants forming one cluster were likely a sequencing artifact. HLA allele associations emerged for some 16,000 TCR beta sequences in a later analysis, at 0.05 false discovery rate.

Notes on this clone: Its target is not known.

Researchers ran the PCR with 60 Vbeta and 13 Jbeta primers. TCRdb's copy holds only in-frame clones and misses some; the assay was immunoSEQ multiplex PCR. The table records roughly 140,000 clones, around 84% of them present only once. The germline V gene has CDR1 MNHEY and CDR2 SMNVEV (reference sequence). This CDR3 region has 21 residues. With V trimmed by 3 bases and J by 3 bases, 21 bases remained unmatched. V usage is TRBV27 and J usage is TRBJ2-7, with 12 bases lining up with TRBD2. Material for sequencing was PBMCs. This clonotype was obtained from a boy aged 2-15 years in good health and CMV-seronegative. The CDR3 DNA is TGTGCCAGCAGTTTGGCTAGCGGGGGGGAGAGCCCTCCGGGTAACGTCTACGAGCAGTACTTC. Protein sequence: CASSLASGGESPPGNVYEQYF.